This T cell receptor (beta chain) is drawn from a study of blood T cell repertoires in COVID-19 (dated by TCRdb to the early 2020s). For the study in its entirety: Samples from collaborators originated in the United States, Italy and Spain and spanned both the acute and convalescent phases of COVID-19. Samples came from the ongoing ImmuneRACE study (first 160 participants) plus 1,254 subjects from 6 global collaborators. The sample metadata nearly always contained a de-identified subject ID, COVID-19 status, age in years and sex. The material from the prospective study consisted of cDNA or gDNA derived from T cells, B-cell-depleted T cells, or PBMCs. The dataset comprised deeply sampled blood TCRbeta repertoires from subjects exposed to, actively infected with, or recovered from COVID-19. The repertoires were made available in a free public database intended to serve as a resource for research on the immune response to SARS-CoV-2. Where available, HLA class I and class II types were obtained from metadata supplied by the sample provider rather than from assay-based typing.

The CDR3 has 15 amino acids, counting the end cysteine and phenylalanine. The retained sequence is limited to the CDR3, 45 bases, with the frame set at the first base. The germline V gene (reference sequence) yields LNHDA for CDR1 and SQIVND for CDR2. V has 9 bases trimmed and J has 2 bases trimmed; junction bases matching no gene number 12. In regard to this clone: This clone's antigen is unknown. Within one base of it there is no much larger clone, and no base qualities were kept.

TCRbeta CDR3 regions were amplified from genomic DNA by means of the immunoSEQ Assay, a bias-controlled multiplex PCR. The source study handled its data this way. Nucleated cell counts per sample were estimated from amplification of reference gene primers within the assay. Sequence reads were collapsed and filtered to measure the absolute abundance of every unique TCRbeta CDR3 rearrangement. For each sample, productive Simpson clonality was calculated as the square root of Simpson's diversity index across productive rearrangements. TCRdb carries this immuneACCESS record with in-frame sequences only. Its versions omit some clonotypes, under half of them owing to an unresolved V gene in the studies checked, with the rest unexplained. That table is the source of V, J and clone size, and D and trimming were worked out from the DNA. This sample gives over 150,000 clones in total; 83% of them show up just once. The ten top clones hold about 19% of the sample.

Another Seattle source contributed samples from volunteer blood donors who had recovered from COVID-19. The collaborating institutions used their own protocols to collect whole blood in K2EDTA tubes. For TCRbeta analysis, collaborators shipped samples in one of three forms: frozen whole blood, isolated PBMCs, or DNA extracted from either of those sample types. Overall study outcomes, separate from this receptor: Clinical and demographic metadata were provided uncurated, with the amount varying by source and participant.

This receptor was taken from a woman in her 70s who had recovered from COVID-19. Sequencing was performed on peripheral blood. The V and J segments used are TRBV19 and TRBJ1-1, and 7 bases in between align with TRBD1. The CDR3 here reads CASLRGNRGNTEAFF. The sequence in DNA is TGTGCCAGCCTCCGAGGGAACAGGGGCAACACTGAAGCTTTCTTT.